The 17 T cell receptor beta chains below come from one sample, sequenced in a study of neurological immune-mediated disorders. One entry per CDR3 protein results from TCRdb running MiXCR on the 5' RACE reads. This repertoire shows approximately 58,000 distinct CDR3 sequences, more than 9.5% found once; its top ten account for less than 2%. The sample taken for sequencing was PBMCs. Source of these receptors: a man aged 60-69 years in good health.

There are many counts of this clonotype. This sequence joins TRBV20-1 and TRBJ2-3, with a possible D match to TRBD2 (5 bases). V lost 6 bases and J lost 2, with 12 bases in between. Germline lookup yields CDR1 DFQATT and CDR2 SNEGSKA (reference sequence). This CDR3 has 13 amino acids. CDR3 sequence reads: CSANTGITDTQYF. CDR3 sequence (DNA): TGCAGTGCAAATACGGGGATCACAGATACGCAGTATTTT.

In its sample, this clonotype is large. This chain joins TRBV20-1 and TRBJ1-5; D is ambiguous. The CDR3 loop spans 12 amino acids. Germline-derived CDR1 and CDR2 are DFQATT and SNEGSKA (reference sequence). The germline V and J ends were trimmed by 3 bases and 6 bases, with 9 bases remaining between them. CDR3 region: CSASAGTQPQHF. The DNA for the CDR3 is TGCAGTGCTAGTGCAGGAACTCAGCCCCAGCATTTT.

V usage is TRBV20-1 and J usage is TRBJ1-2; D remains unclear. The germline CDR1 and CDR2 sequences are DFQATT and SNEGSKA (reference sequence). The CDR3 loop spans 12 amino acids. V was shortened by 3 bases and J by 4 bases, with 9 bases between the two germline ends. The CDR3 here is CSASWVGYGYTF. CDR3 sequence (DNA): TGCAGTGCTAGCTGGGTTGGCTATGGCTACACCTTC.

This clonotype is labeled medium-sized (0.01 to 0.1%). The chain couples TRBV11-2 to TRBJ2-2; TRBD2 agrees at 12 bases. The germline V gene has CDR1 SGHAT and CDR2 FQNNGV. Trimming cost V 4 bases and J 6 bases; bases outside gene matches: 6. The CDR3 totals 16 residues. CDR3 sequence: CASSSPLAGGPGELFF. As DNA, the CDR3 is TGTGCCAGCAGCTCCCCCCTAGCGGGGGGGCCCGGGGAGCTGTTTTTT.

This clonotype was counted many times. The chain links TRBV7-2 to TRBJ1-2, with 11 bases lining up with TRBD1. Germline V CDR1 and CDR2: SGHTA, FQGNSA. J lost 5 bases, V lost 5 bases, and 4 bases had no gene match. The CDR3 has 14 residues. Here the CDR3 reads CASSLDRGQYGYTF. In DNA, the CDR3 is TGTGCCAGCAGCCTGGACAGGGGGCAGTATGGCTACACCTTC. Variable domain in full (rest from reference TRBV7-2 and TRBJ1-2): GAGVSQSPSNKVTEKGKDVELRCDPISGHTALYWYRQSLGQGLEFLIYFQGNSAPDKSGLPSDRFSAERTGGSVSTLTIQRTQQEDSAVYLCASSLDRGQYGYTFGSGTRLTVV.

The sample holds many counts of this clonotype. The V and J genes are TRBV7-2 and TRBJ1-4, with D perhaps matching TRBD1 (6 bases). Trimming left V 5 bases short and J 8 bases short, with 15 bases between. CDR1 and CDR2 (germline): SGHTA, FQGNSA. The CDR3 is 14 amino acids. CDR3 sequence (DNA): TGTGCCAGCAGCCCCGGACAGCCGGGGGAAAAACTGTTTTTT. The encoded protein is CASSPGQPGEKLFF. Together with reference TRBV7-2 and TRBJ1-4, the CDR3 gives the full variable domain: GAGVSQSPSNKVTEKGKDVELRCDPISGHTALYWYRQSLGQGLEFLIYFQGNSAPDKSGLPSDRFSAERTGGSVSTLTIQRTQQEDSAVYLCASSPGQPGEKLFFGSGTQLSVL.

This clonotype was counted many times. The chain carries TRBV29-1 and TRBJ1-1, with 11 bases lining up with TRBD1. Trimming cost V 4 bases and J 5 bases; bases outside gene matches: 9. Germline assignment: CDR1 SQVTM and CDR2 ANQGSEA. The CDR3 contains 15 residues. CDR3 amino acids: CSVVEGQGGYTEAFF. The CDR3 DNA reads as TGCAGCGTTGTGGAGGGACAGGGGGGATATACTGAAGCTTTCTTT. The whole variable domain, filled in from reference TRBV29-1 and TRBJ1-1, reads SAVISQKPSRDICQRGTSLTIQCQVDSQVTMMFWYRQQPGQSLTLIATANQGSEATYESGFVIDKFPISRPNLTFSTLTVSNMSPEDSSIYLCSVVEGQGGYTEAFFGQGTRLTVV.

This clonotype was counted ten times or more. The V call is TRBV29-1, the J call TRBJ1-1; D gene uncertain. The CDR3 spans 11 residues. The ends were cut back, 3 bases at V and 2 bases at J, with 4 bases in the middle. Germline CDR1 and CDR2: SQVTM and ANQGSEA. CDR3 sequence (DNA): TGCAGCGTTGACTACAACACTGAAGCTTTCTTT. Protein: CSVDYNTEAFF.

In its sample, this clonotype was seen many times. This sequence joins TRBV5-5 and TRBJ2-1; D may be TRBD2 (5 bases). Looked up from germline, CDR1 is SGHKS and CDR2 is YYEKEE (reference sequence). CDR3 size: 15 residues. Trimming shortened V by 0 bases and J by 12 bases, and 19 bases separated the two germline ends. The CDR3 reads CASSLESGDRGRQFF. CDR3 nucleotide sequence: TGTGCCAGCAGCTTGGAGTCCGGCGACCGGGGTCGGCAGTTCTTC.

The chain is built from TRBV19 and TRBJ2-6; no reliable D call. This CDR3 contains 17 residues. Per the germline V gene, CDR1 is LNHDA and CDR2 is SQIVND (reference sequence). The V end was cut by 2 bases, the J end by 0 bases, with 11 bases between. DNA of the CDR3: TGTGCCAGTAGTATACTCCGGACGGTCTCTGGGGCCAACGTCCTGACTTTC. As protein: CASSILRTVSGANVLTF.

On this clonotype itself: A much larger clone is a single base away; this may be a read error. This chain uses TRBV3-1 with TRBJ2-5; D is ambiguous. The CDR3 has 13 amino acids. The germline gives CDR1 LGHDT, CDR2 YNNKEL (reference sequence). The CDR3 sequence: CASSQPPQETRYF. CDR3 DNA: TGTGCCAGCAGCCAGCCGCCCCAAGAGACCCGGTACTTC.

This clonotype showed up many times. The chain links TRBV7-9 to TRBJ2-3; D perhaps matches TRBD2 (6 bases). The V gene lost 3 bases and the J gene lost 0 bases, with 10 bases spanning the gap. The CDR3 consists of 15 residues. Germline values: CDR1 SEHNR, CDR2 FQNEAQ (reference sequence). CDR3 DNA sequence: TGTGCCAGCAGCTTCAGGCGGGGAAGCACAGATACGCAGTATTTT. This sequence encodes CASSFRRGSTDTQYF. Drawing the rest from reference TRBV7-9 and TRBJ2-3, the complete variable domain is DTGVSQNPRHKITKRGQNVTFRCDPISEHNRLYWYRQTLGQGPEFLTYFQNEAQLEKSRLLSDRFSAERPKGSFSTLEIQRTEQGDSAMYLCASSFRRGSTDTQYFGPGTRLTVL.

This clonotype was picked up many times. The V gene is TRBV3-1, the J gene TRBJ1-1; D call uncertain. Deletions cut 3 bases from V and 10 bases from J, with 12 bases between. This CDR3 region has 12 residues. From germline, CDR1 is LGHDT and CDR2 YNNKEL (reference sequence). In DNA form, the CDR3 reads TGTGCCAGCAGCCATCTGAATTTCGGAGCTTTCTTT. Protein sequence: CASSHLNFGAFF.

This clonotype came up many times. Here the CDR3 reads CASRPGLAGIEQFF. CDR3 DNA: TGTGCCAGCAGACCCGGGCTAGCGGGGATTGAGCAGTTCTTC. The chain is built from TRBV6-2 or TRBV6-3 and TRBJ2-1; 9 bases are a match to TRBD2. The germline V gene has CDR1 MNHEY and CDR2 SVGEGT. J was trimmed by 9 bases and V by 6 bases; bases with no gene match: 9. This CDR3 contains 14 residues.

This clonotype was seen ten or more times. V and J are TRBV10-2 and TRBJ2-5; perhaps TRBD2 as D (5 bases). This CDR3 is 10 amino acids long. V lost 7 bases, J lost 5 bases, and 5 bases lay in between. Germline-derived CDR1 and CDR2 are WSHSY and SAAADI. This chain's CDR3 is CASTGETQYF. The CDR3 DNA follows: TGCGCCAGCACGGGGGAGACCCAGTACTTC.

This clonotype was counted many times. V usage is TRBV20-1 and J usage is TRBJ2-5; D is unresolved. The CDR3 is 14 amino acids. V dropped 0 bases and J dropped 1 base, with 9 bases sitting between them. The germline CDR1 and CDR2 sequences are DFQATT and SNEGSKA (reference sequence). The CDR3 coding sequence is TGCAGTGCTAGAGATCTATCGGGCCAAGAGACCCAGTACTTC. Translated, it gives CSARDLSGQETQYF.

Here the CDR3 DNA reads TGTGCCAGCCGTAGTCCCCCCTACGAGCAGTACTTC. It translates to CASRSPPYEQYF. The gene calls are TRBV12-3 or TRBV12-4 and TRBJ2-7; D uncertain. The CDR3 length is 12 residues. V was cut by 8 bases and J by 2 bases, with 10 bases left in between.